The next 20 T cell receptor beta chains were all read from a single sample in a study of blood T cells in healthy people across ages. The use of a sample-barcoded 5' primer and a J-beta primer mix characterized a second PCR of about 7 to 12 cycles. TCRdb re-derived calls from the 5' RACE reads in MiXCR, one entry per CDR3 protein. The table lists 720,000 or so distinct CDR3 sequences, around two fifths of them singletons. The sequenced material came from blood. The origin of the receptors is a man older than 75 in good health.

V is TRBV7-2 and J is TRBJ1-2; 7 bases align to TRBD1. Germline assignment: CDR1 SGHTA and CDR2 FQGNSA. The J segment lost 8 bases and the V segment lost 5 bases, leaving 11 bases of the junction unmatched. The CDR3 length is 14 residues. The CDR3 region is CASSTRDSLWGYTF. In DNA form, the CDR3 reads TGTGCCAGCAGCACCCGGGACAGCTTATGGGGCTACACCTTC.

This clonotype was seen a single time. The CDR3 spells CASSYSLIGGEGNEQFF. CDR3 DNA sequence: TGTGCCAGCAGTTACTCGTTAATAGGGGGTGAGGGCAATGAGCAGTTCTTC. This chain links TRBV6-6 with TRBJ2-1, with D perhaps matching TRBD1 (6 bases). Germline assignment: CDR1 MNHNY and CDR2 SVGAGI (reference sequence). The CDR3 is 17 amino acids. V lost 0 bases to trimming and J lost 6 bases, with 18 bases between them.

The V gene is TRBV20-1, the J gene TRBJ1-2, with unresolved D. Germline V gene sequence: CDR1 DFQATT, CDR2 SNEGSKA (reference sequence). Deletions cut 3 bases from V and 1 base from J, with 6 bases between. This CDR3 comprises 12 residues. The CDR3 reads CSARALNYGYTF. Here the CDR3 DNA reads TGCAGTGCTAGGGCGCTTAACTATGGCTACACCTTC.

The chain is built from TRBV10-2 and TRBJ2-5; D is ambiguous. Trimming took 6 bases from V and 11 from J, leaving 16 bases between them. From germline, CDR1 is WSHSY and CDR2 SAAADI. The CDR3 spans 12 residues. The CDR3 DNA follows: TGCGCCAGCAGGGAAACTCCTGGCAAGCAGTACTTC. Its translation is CASRETPGKQYF.

The J gene is TRBJ1-4, the V gene TRBV29-1; 8 positions match TRBD1. The V and J ends lost 4 bases and 4 bases, in that order; junction bases with no gene match: 8. This CDR3 comprises 15 residues. CDR1 SQVTM and CDR2 ANQGSEA come from the germline V gene. This chain's CDR3 is CSVGFATGVNEKLFF. In DNA, the CDR3 is TGCAGCGTTGGTTTCGCGACAGGGGTTAATGAAAAACTGTTTTTT.

A few counts support this clonotype. The chain recombines TRBV20-1 with TRBJ2-3; TRBD2 matches at 13 bases. CDR1 and CDR2 (germline): DFQATT, SNEGSKA (reference sequence). The length of the CDR3 is 19 residues. V lost 4 bases and J lost 2; bases outside the gene matches: 15. The CDR3 sequence: CSAKEDRTSGSGLTDTQYF. CDR3 DNA: TGCAGTGCTAAAGAAGACAGGACTAGCGGGAGCGGGCTCACAGATACGCAGTATTTT.

The rearrangement joins TRBV9 to TRBJ2-3, with D tentatively TRBD1 (6 bases). Trimming took off 3 bases at V and 7 bases at J, with 9 bases between the two ends. The CDR3 is made up of 12 amino acids. In germline, CDR1 is SGDLS, CDR2 YYNGEE. CDR3 in amino acids: CASSDQGYTQYF. The CDR3 DNA sequence: TGTGCCAGCAGCGATCAGGGGTATACGCAGTATTTT.

The rearrangement links TRBV7-9 to TRBJ2-2; no firm D call. The germline V gene encodes CDR1 SEHNR and CDR2 FQNEAQ (reference sequence). The CDR3 extends over 14 amino acids. V was clipped by 9 bases and J by 3 bases, with 14 bases between them. CDR3 sequence: CASCIFTDTGELFF. CDR3 nucleotide sequence: TGTGCCAGTTGCATCTTTACGGACACCGGGGAGCTGTTTTTT.

This clonotype was seen ten or more times. This chain uses TRBV16 with TRBJ2-3; D gene unclear. The CDR3 runs to 15 residues. V was pared by 1 base and J by 4 bases, with 12 bases between. Germline CDR1 is KGHSY and CDR2 is FQNENV. The CDR3 reads CASSQFSSRSDTQYF. The CDR3 bases are TGTGCCAGCAGCCAATTTAGCAGTCGTTCAGATACGCAGTATTTT.

This clonotype came up many times. The chain carries TRBV2 and TRBJ2-3; 7 bases line up with TRBD1. The CDR3 covers 15 residues. Germline V gene data show CDR1 as SNHLY and CDR2 as FYNNEI. Trimming at V came to 5 bases and at J to 0 bases, leaving 5 bases not matched to a gene. CDR3 coding DNA: TGTGCCAGCAGTTCCGGGACAGCTAGCACAGATACGCAGTATTTT. Translating it yields CASSSGTASTDTQYF.

This clonotype was seen more than once but under ten times. J is TRBJ2-7 and V is TRBV5-1; D uncertain. This CDR3 spans 8 amino acids. The germline V gene has CDR1 SGHRS and CDR2 YFSETQ. As DNA, the CDR3 is TGCGTCATTGGCGAGCAGTACTTC. This encodes CVIGEQYF.

The count of this clonotype is one. The V and J genes are TRBV29-1 and TRBJ2-4, with a possible D match to TRBD2 (5 bases). The V end was cut by 1 base, the J end by 6 bases, with 7 bases between. In germline, CDR1 is SQVTM, CDR2 ANQGSEA. The length of the CDR3 is 12 residues. The CDR3 loop reads CSVEVRGNIQYF. The CDR3, as DNA: TGCAGCGTTGAAGTTCGGGGAAACATTCAGTACTTC.

The V call is TRBV7-9, the J call TRBJ1-5; TRBD1 might be the D (5 bases). Germline CDR1 and CDR2: SEHNR and FQNEAQ (reference sequence). This CDR3 is built from 14 residues. Trimming removed 5 bases at V and 6 bases at J, with 14 bases between. The DNA of the CDR3 is TGTGCCAGCAGCATGAGCGGGACGGCTCAGCCCCAGCATTTT. Protein product: CASSMSGTAQPQHF.

This clonotype occurred a few times. The chain joins TRBV10-3 to TRBJ2-1, with 12 bases aligning to TRBD1. Germline V CDR1 and CDR2: ENHRY, SYGVKD. Trimming cost V 5 bases and J 9 bases; bases outside gene matches: 5. CDR3 length: 14 amino acids. CDR3 sequence: CAISPGQGAGEQFF. The CDR3 DNA reads as TGTGCCATCAGTCCGGGACAGGGGGCTGGTGAGCAGTTCTTC.

The chain carries TRBV28 and TRBJ1-5; D remains unclear. Germline V gives CDR1 MDHEN, CDR2 SYDVKM. V gave up 2 bases and J gave up 1 base, with 9 bases separating them. This CDR3 is 15 amino acids long. The DNA of the CDR3 is TGTGCCAGCAGTTTAGCGGAGCTCAGCAATCAGCCCCAGCATTTT. Residues: CASSLAELSNQPQHF.

The sample holds a few counts of this clonotype. V gene TRBV9 combines with J gene TRBJ2-5; D unclear. With 1 base removed from V and 4 bases from J, the gap between germline ends came to 11 bases. CDR3 length: 14 residues. The germline CDR1 and CDR2 sequences are SGDLS and YYNGEE. CDR3 region: CASSVLVSGETQYF. CDR3 bases: TGTGCCAGCAGCGTACTTGTAAGTGGAGAGACCCAGTACTTC. Combining the CDR3 with reference TRBV9 and TRBJ2-5 gives the whole variable domain DSGVTQTPKHLITATGQRVTLRCSPRSGDLSVYWYQQSLDQGLQFLIQYYNGEERAKGNILERFSAQQFPDLHSELNLSSLELGDSALYFCASSVLVSGETQYFGPGTRLLVL.

This clonotype appeared a few times. V gene TRBV27 combines with J gene TRBJ1-2; 9 nucleotides match TRBD1. Germline trimming cut 2 bases from V and 4 bases from J; bases unmatched to any gene: 14. The CDR3 runs to 18 residues. Germline values: CDR1 MNHEY, CDR2 SMNVEV (reference sequence). The CDR3 sequence is CASSLLNPGQGGSYGYTF. The DNA of the CDR3 is TGTGCCAGCAGTTTACTCAATCCGGGACAGGGAGGGAGCTATGGCTACACCTTC.

The V call is TRBV29-1, the J call TRBJ2-3, with TRBD1 as a possible D gene (6 bases). Germline CDR1 and CDR2: SQVTM and ANQGSEA. Between the trimmed V and J ends, which lost 7 bases and 0 bases, there was a span of 17 bases. This CDR3 comprises 15 residues. The CDR3 DNA reads TGCAGCGCCGCTGCGGACAGTTCTAGCACAGATACGCAGTATTTT. Its translation is CSAAADSSSTDTQYF.

The chain recombines TRBV6-6 with TRBJ2-2; possibly TRBD2 for D (5 bases). There are 14 residues in the CDR3. The germline gives CDR1 MNHNY, CDR2 SVGAGI (reference sequence). The CDR3 loop is CASCGLDNTGELFF. Written as DNA, the CDR3 is TGTGCGAGTTGCGGGCTAGACAACACCGGGGAGCTGTTTTTT.

This clonotype was observed at least ten times. The J gene is TRBJ2-7, the V gene TRBV12-5; TRBD2 matches 7 bases. Germline CDR1 and CDR2: LGHNT and FRNRAP. Losses at the gene ends were 1 base for V and 12 bases for J; bases not matched to a gene: 6. The CDR3 runs to 12 residues. In nucleotides, the CDR3 is TGTGCTAGTGGTTTGGCCACAGCGGGATGGTACTTC. The encoded protein is CASGLATAGWYF.